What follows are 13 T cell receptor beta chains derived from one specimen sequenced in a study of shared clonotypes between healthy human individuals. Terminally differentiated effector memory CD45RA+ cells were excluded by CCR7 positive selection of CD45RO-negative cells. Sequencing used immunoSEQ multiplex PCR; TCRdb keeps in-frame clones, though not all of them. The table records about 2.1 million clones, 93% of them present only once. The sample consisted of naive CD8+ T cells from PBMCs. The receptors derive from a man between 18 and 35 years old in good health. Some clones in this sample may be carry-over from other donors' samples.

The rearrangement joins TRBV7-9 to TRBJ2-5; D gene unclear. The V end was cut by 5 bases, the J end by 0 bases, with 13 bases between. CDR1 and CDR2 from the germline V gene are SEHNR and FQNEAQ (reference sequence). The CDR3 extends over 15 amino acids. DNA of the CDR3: TGTGCCAGCAGCGGACGACAAGCGTACCAAGAGACCCAGTACTTC. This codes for CASSGRQAYQETQYF.

The CDR3 nucleotides read TGTGCCAGCAGCTTTGGGGGTTCACCGTACAATGAGCAGTTCTTC. Translating gives CASSFGGSPYNEQFF. The chain is built from TRBV7-9 and TRBJ2-1; TRBD1 or TRBD2 may be the D gene (5 bases each). The germline V and J ends were trimmed by 3 bases and 4 bases, with 13 bases remaining between them. This CDR3 comprises 15 residues. In germline, CDR1 is SEHNR, CDR2 FQNEAQ (reference sequence).

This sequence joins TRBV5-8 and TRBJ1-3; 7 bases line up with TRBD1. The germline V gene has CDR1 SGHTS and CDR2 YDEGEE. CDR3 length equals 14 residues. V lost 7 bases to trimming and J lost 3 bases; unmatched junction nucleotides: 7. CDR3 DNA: TGTGCCAGCTCCAACAGGGGCCTTGGAAACACCATATATTTT. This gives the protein CASSNRGLGNTIYF.

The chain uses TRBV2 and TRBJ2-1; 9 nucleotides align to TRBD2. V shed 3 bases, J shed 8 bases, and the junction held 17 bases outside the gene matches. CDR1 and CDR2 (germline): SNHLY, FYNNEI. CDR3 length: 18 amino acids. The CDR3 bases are TGTGCCAGCAGTGACCCCGGGCGACTAGCGGAAACGTGGGATGAGCAGTTCTTC. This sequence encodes CASSDPGRLAETWDEQFF. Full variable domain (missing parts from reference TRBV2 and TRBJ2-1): EPEVTQTPSHQVTQMGQEVILRCVPISNHLYFYWYRQILGQKVEFLVSFYNNEISEKSEIFDDQFSVERPDGSNFTLKIRSTKLEDSAMYFCASSDPGRLAETWDEQFFGPGTRLTVL.

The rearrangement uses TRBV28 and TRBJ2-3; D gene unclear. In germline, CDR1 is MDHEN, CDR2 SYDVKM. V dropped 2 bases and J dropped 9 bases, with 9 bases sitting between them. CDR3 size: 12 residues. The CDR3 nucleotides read TGTGCCAGCAGTTTACCGCTCGACACGCAGTATTTT. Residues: CASSLPLDTQYF.

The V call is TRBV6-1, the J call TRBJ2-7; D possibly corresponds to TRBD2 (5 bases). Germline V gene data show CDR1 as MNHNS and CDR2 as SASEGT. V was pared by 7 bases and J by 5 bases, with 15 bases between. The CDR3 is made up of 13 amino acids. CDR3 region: CASISWPGNEQYF. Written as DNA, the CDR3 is TGTGCCAGCATATCATGGCCGGGGAACGAGCAGTACTTC.

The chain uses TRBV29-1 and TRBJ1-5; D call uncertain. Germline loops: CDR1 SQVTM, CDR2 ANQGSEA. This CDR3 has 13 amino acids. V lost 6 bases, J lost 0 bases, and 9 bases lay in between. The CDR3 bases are TGCAGCGTCCCCGGGAGTAGCAATCAGCCCCAGCATTTT. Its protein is CSVPGSSNQPQHF.

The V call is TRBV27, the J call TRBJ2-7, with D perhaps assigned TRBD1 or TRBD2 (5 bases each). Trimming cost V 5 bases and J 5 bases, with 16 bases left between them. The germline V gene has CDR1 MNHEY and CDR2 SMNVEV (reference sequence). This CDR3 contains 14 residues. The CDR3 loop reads CASSGTTWGNEQYF. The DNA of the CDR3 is TGTGCCAGCAGTGGGACGACGTGGGGGAACGAGCAGTACTTC.

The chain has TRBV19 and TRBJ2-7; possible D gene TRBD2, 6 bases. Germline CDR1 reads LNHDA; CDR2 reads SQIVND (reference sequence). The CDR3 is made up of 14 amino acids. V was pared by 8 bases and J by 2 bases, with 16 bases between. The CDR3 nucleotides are TGTGCCAGTGACCCGGGAGAAGGAACCTACGAGCAGTACTTC. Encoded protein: CASDPGEGTYEQYF.

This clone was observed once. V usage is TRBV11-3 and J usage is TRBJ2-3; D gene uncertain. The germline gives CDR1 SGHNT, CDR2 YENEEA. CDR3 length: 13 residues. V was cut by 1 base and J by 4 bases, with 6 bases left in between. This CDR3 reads CASSLVLADTQYF. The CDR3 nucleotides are TGTGCCAGCAGCTTAGTTTTGGCAGATACGCAGTATTTT.

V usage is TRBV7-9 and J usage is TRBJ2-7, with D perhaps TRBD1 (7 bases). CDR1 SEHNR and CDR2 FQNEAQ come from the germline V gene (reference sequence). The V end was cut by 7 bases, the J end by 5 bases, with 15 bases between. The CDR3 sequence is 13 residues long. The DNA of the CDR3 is TGTGCCAGCAACCTTCAGGGGGGCCACGAGCAGTACTTC. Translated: CASNLQGGHEQYF.

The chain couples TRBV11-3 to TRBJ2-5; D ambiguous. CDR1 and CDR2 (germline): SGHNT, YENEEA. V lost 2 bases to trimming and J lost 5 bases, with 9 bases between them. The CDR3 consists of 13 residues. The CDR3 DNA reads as TGTGCCAGCAGCTTAAGGGTTCGGGAGACCCAGTACTTC. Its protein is CASSLRVRETQYF. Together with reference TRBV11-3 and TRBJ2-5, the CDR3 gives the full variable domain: EAGVVQSPRYKIIEKKQPVAFWCNPISGHNTLYWYLQNLGQGPELLIRYENEEAVDDSQLPKDRFSAERLKGVDSTLKIQPAELGDSAVYLCASSLRVRETQYFGPGTRLLVL.

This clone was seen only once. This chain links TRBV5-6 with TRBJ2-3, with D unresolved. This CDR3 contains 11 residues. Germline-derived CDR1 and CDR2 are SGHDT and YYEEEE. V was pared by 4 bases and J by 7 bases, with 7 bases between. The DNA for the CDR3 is TGTGCCAGCAGCCTAGGCAATACGCAGTATTTT. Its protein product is CASSLGNTQYF.